The rows below give T cell receptor beta chains drawn from one sample of a study of control samples from healthy donors and cancer patients. The protocol was immunoSEQ multiplex PCR, while the TCRdb copy is restricted to in-frame clones and leaves out a portion. The table includes about 3,000 clones, about 93% detected once. The material sequenced was PBMCs. All receptors derive from a man in his sixties or seventies with lung cancer. The CDR3 runs from the conserved cysteine through the conserved F or W. Each record gives: V gene, D gene, clone size, J gene, CDR3 protein, CDR3 DNA. The D gene is left open where the match is weak. Clone size is stated in some rows and not others, as once, few, many or a class when expanded.

V gene: TRBV7-9; D gene: -; clone size: -; J gene: TRBJ2-3; CDR3 protein: CASSPGDGKTDTQYF; CDR3 DNA: TGTGCCAGCAGCCCCGGGGATGGGAAGACAGATACGCAGTATTTT
V gene: TRBV5-4; D gene: TRBD2; clone size: -; J gene: TRBJ2-2; CDR3 protein: CASSFSGGGTGELFF; CDR3 DNA: TGTGCCAGCAGCTTTTCTGGCGGGGGGACCGGGGAGCTGTTTTTT
V gene: TRBV30; D gene: TRBD2; clone size: once; J gene: TRBJ2-3; CDR3 protein: CAWSPGLAGGQADTQYF; CDR3 DNA: TGTGCCTGGAGTCCTGGACTAGCGGGGGGGCAGGCAGATACGCAGTATTTT
V gene: TRBV6-5; D gene: -; clone size: -; J gene: TRBJ1-1; CDR3 protein: CASNPRMNTEAFF; CDR3 DNA: TGTGCCAGCAATCCGAGAATGAACACTGAAGCTTTCTTT
V gene: TRBV9; D gene: -; clone size: once; J gene: TRBJ1-4; CDR3 protein: CASSADAQAGNEKLFF; CDR3 DNA: TGTGCCAGCAGCGCCGACGCACAGGCTGGAAATGAAAAACTGTTTTTT
V gene: TRBV6-5; D gene: -; clone size: -; J gene: TRBJ2-3; CDR3 protein: CASTDRWDTQYF; CDR3 DNA: TGTGCCAGCACCGACCGGTGGGATACGCAGTATTTT
V gene: TRBV2; D gene: -; clone size: -; J gene: TRBJ1-6; CDR3 protein: CAGSAFDFSPLHF; CDR3 DNA: TGTGCCGGCAGTGCGTTCGATTTCTCACCCCTCCACTTT
V gene: TRBV5-1; D gene: -; clone size: -; J gene: TRBJ2-3; CDR3 protein: CASKRDSTSTDTQYF; CDR3 DNA: TGCGCCAGCAAGCGGGACAGTACTAGCACAGATACGCAGTATTTT
V gene: TRBV18; D gene: TRBD2; clone size: -; J gene: TRBJ2-7; CDR3 protein: CASSPQALAGDFTTYEQYF; CDR3 DNA: TGTGCCAGCTCACCACAAGCCCTAGCGGGCGACTTTACCACCTACGAGCAGTACTTC
V gene: TRBV5-1; D gene: TRBD2; clone size: -; J gene: TRBJ2-3; CDR3 protein: CASSLELAGGNTQYF; CDR3 DNA: TGCGCCAGCAGCTTGGAACTAGCGGGGGGTAATACGCAGTATTTT
V gene: TRBV27; D gene: -; clone size: -; J gene: TRBJ1-5; CDR3 protein: CASSHTYSNQPQHF; CDR3 DNA: TGTGCCAGCAGTCATACCTATAGCAATCAGCCCCAGCATTTT
V gene: TRBV7-2; D gene: -; clone size: once; J gene: TRBJ1-3; CDR3 protein: CASSLSWTSGNTIYF; CDR3 DNA: TGTGCCAGCAGCTTAAGTTGGACCTCTGGAAACACCATATATTTT
V gene: TRBV30; D gene: -; clone size: -; J gene: TRBJ2-7; CDR3 protein: CAWSRGNGYEQYF; CDR3 DNA: TGTGCCTGGAGTCGGGGGAATGGCTACGAGCAGTACTTC
V gene: TRBV5-8; D gene: -; clone size: -; J gene: TRBJ2-6; CDR3 protein: CASSLQWRSGANVLTF; CDR3 DNA: TGTGCCAGCAGCTTGCAGTGGCGCTCTGGGGCCAACGTCCTGACTTTC
V gene: TRBV18; D gene: TRBD1; clone size: once; J gene: TRBJ1-6; CDR3 protein: CASSPDRGNSPLHF; CDR3 DNA: TGTGCCAGCTCACCGGACAGGGGGAATTCACCCCTCCACTTT
V gene: TRBV10-1; D gene: TRBD2; clone size: -; J gene: TRBJ2-2; CDR3 protein: CASSEGTSGTGELFF; CDR3 DNA: TGCGCCAGCAGTGAAGGGACTAGCGGCACCGGGGAGCTGTTTTTT
V gene: TRBV23-1; D gene: TRBD2; clone size: -; J gene: TRBJ2-7; CDR3 protein: CASRWTSGGAYEQYF; CDR3 DNA: TGCGCCAGCCGATGGACTAGCGGGGGGGCTTACGAGCAGTACTTC
V gene: TRBV7-9; D gene: TRBD1; clone size: once; J gene: TRBJ1-5; CDR3 protein: CASSPGTGIQQPQHF; CDR3 DNA: TGTGCCAGCAGCCCCGGGACAGGGATCCAACAGCCCCAGCATTTT
V gene: TRBV19; D gene: TRBD2; clone size: -; J gene: TRBJ2-4; CDR3 protein: CASQGLGSKNIQYF; CDR3 DNA: TGTGCCAGCCAGGGACTAGGTAGCAAAAACATTCAGTACTTC
V gene: TRBV6-2/TRBV6-3; D gene: -; clone size: -; J gene: TRBJ2-7; CDR3 protein: CASSPPTAGLPYEQYF; CDR3 DNA: TGTGCCAGCAGCCCGCCGACGGCTGGGCTTCCCTACGAGCAGTACTTC
V gene: TRBV30; D gene: TRBD1; clone size: -; J gene: TRBJ1-4; CDR3 protein: CAWRGQWSATNEKLFF; CDR3 DNA: TGTGCCTGGAGGGGACAGTGGAGTGCAACTAATGAAAAACTGTTTTTT
V gene: TRBV21-1; D gene: -; clone size: -; J gene: TRBJ1-5; CDR3 protein: CASSKAPDQPQHF; CDR3 DNA: TGTGCCAGCAGCAAAGCGCCAGATCAGCCCCAGCATTTT
V gene: TRBV5-4; D gene: -; clone size: -; J gene: TRBJ1-4; CDR3 protein: CASSRSGTVATNEKLFF; CDR3 DNA: TGTGCCAGCAGCCGATCCGGGACGGTAGCAACTAATGAAAAACTGTTTTTT
V gene: TRBV27; D gene: TRBD1; clone size: -; J gene: TRBJ1-2; CDR3 protein: CASSLGQGFNYGYTF; CDR3 DNA: TGTGCCAGCAGTTTGGGACAGGGGTTTAACTATGGCTACACCTTC